This T cell receptor beta chain was obtained from a study of shared clonotypes between healthy human individuals. Findings and caveats of the study: What limited the represented genetic and exposure-history diversity was the small number of donors.

Assay execution proceeded at the deep level. Each subset's genomic DNA was shared equally among a number of immunoSEQ plates. Per the authors' pipeline: ImmunoSEQ gave junction-only sequences without quality scores, so filtering differed. The assay was immunoSEQ multiplex PCR, and TCRdb's table has in-frame clones only and misses some. That table gives V, J and clone size, and the DNA gave D and trimming. The data show 850,000 to 1,200,000 clones, around 74% seen once. Trimming took 7 bases from V and 1 from J, leaving 10 bases between them. The CDR3 is 13 residues long. The V gene's germline CDR1 is MNHNS and CDR2 SASEGT. Concerning this clone: Antigen: not known.

What was sequenced was memory CD4+ T cells sorted from blood. Specified subset: CD45RA-negative fraction. The V call is TRBV6-1, the J call TRBJ2-5, with unresolved D. The TCR was taken from a man younger than 35 in good health. The CDR3 spells CASKFQIQETQYF. The CDR3 nucleotides read TGTGCCAGCAAGTTCCAGATCCAAGAGACCCAGTACTTC.